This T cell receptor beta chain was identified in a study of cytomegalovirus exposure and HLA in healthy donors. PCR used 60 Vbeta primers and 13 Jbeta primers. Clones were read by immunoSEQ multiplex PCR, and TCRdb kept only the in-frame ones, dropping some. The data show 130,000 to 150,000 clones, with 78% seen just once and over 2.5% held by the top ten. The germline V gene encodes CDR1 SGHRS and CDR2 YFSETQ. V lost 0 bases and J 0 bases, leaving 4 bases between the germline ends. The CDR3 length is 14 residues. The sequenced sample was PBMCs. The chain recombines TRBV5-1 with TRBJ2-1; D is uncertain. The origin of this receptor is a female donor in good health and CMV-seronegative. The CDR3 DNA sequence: TGCGCCAGCAGCTTGGCAGGCTCCTACAATGAGCAGTTCTTC. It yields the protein CASSLAGSYNEQFF. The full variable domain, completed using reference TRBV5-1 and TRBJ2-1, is KAGVTQTPRYLIKTRGQQVTLSCSPISGHRSVSWYQQTPGQGLQFLFEYFSETQRNKGNFPGRFSGRQFSNSRSEMNVSTLELGDSALYLCASSLAGSYNEQFFGPGTRLTVL.